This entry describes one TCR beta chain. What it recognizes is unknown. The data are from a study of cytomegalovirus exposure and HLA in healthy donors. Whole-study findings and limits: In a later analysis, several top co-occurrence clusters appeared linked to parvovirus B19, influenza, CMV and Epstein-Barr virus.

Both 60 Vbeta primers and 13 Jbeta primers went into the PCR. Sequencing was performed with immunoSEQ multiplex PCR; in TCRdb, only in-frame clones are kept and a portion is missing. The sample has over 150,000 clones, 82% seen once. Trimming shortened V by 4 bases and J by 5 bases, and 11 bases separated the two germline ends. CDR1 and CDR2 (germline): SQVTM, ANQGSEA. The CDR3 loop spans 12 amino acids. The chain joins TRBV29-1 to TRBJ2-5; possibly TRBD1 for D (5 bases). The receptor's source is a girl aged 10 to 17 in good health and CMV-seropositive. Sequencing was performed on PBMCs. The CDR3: CSVGQGWETQYF. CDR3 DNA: TGCAGCGTTGGTCAGGGCTGGGAGACCCAGTACTTC.